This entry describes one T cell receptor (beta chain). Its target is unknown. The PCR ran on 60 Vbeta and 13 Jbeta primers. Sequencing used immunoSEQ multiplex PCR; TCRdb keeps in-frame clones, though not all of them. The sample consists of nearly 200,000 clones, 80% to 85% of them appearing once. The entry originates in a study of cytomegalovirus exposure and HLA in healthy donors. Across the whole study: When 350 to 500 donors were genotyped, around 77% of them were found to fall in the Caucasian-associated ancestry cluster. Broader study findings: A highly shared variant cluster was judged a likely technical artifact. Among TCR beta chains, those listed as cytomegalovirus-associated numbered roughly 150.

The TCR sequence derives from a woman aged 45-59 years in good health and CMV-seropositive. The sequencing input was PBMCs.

Here the CDR3 DNA reads TGTGCCAGCAAGAATAAGGACAGGTTGAACACTGAAGCTTTCTTT. Protein: CASKNKDRLNTEAFF. The V gene is TRBV7-9, the J gene TRBJ1-1, with 7 bases identical to TRBD1. Germline loops: CDR1 SEHNR, CDR2 FQNEAQ (reference sequence). The length of the CDR3 is 15 residues. Trimming at V came to 7 bases and at J to 0 bases, leaving 8 bases not matched to a gene.